Shown below are 23 T cell receptor beta chains from a single sample sequenced in a study of tumor-infiltrating lymphocytes in primary liver carcinoma (dated by TCRdb to 2015 to 2018). Instrument used: Illumina HiSeq 2500. A constant-region primer and ProtoScript II reverse transcriptase were used to reverse-transcribe TCRbeta-specific cDNA from approximately 550 ng total RNA. TCRbeta libraries were built with three nested multiplex PCR rounds, a slightly modified ARM-PCR procedure. The first two PCR rounds used multiplex TRBV1-TRBV30 forward primers with a Cbeta reverse primer, each for roughly 11 cycles. TCRdb took the public reads, trimmed them with fastp at Q25, ran MiXCR for clone calling and kept in-frame beta chains. Entries that share a CDR3 protein sequence are merged under the most common genes and DNA. The sample profile shows some 190,000 distinct CDR3 sequences; 50% to 75% of them were found once. The ten largest clones take up roughly 76% of the sample.

TRIzol reagent was used to extract blood RNA from unsorted whole blood, while the DNeasy Blood & Tissue kit provided the germline DNA. Sequencing was carried out using peripheral blood. These receptors were collected from a man aged 40-50 years with primary liver carcinoma and hepatitis B virus infection.

Worth noting for this clonotype: One junction end disagrees with the germline gene, perhaps due to a read error. The V call is TRBV6-5, the J call TRBJ2-3; D unclear. The CDR3 sequence is 8 residues long. Germline lookup yields CDR1 MNHEY and CDR2 SVGAGI. CDR3: CAGVTQHF. The CDR3 DNA reads TGTGCCGGCGTCACGCAACATTTT.

The V and J genes are TRBV6-6 and TRBJ2-7; TRBD2 matches at 9 bases. The CDR3 length is 15 residues. V was clipped by 0 bases and J by 6 bases; unmatched bases: 6. CDR1 is MNHNY, CDR2 SVGAGI, per germline (reference sequence). The CDR3 nucleotides are TGTGCCAGCAGTTACTCATTAGCGGGAGTGGGCGAGCAGTACTTC. Translating it yields CASSYSLAGVGEQYF.

As to this clonotype: The CDR3 carries no conserved terminal phenylalanine or tryptophan, so it likely arises from a read error. V and J are TRBV12-3 or TRBV12-4 and TRBJ2-7, with 8 bases lining up with TRBD1. CDR3 size: 13 residues. The J segment lost 5 bases and the V segment lost 7 bases, leaving 7 bases of the junction unmatched. As DNA, the CDR3 is TGTGCCAGCACCTTGACAGGGGTCGACGAGCAGTACCTC. It encodes CASTLTGVDEQYL.

The rearrangement uses TRBV11-2 and TRBJ2-7, with 8 bases aligning to TRBD2. Losses at the gene ends were 1 base for V and 5 bases for J; bases not matched to a gene: 10. This CDR3 region has 16 residues. Looked up from germline, CDR1 is SGHAT and CDR2 is FQNNGV. The CDR3: CASSLAPSGRPNEQYF. DNA of the CDR3: TGTGCCAGCAGCTTAGCACCTAGCGGGCGCCCCAACGAGCAGTACTTC.

This clonotype showed up just a few times. The J gene is TRBJ2-1, the V gene TRBV4-1; TRBD2 matches at 12 bases. Trimming took 1 base from V and 4 from J; bases not matched to a gene: 2. The CDR3 has 16 amino acids. The germline V gene has CDR1 MGHRA and CDR2 YSYEKL. The CDR3 nucleotides read TGCGCCAGCAGCCAAGGGACTAGCGGGAATTACAATGAGCAGTTCTTC. As protein: CASSQGTSGNYNEQFF.

As to this clonotype: With a much larger clone just one base away, this may be a read error. The chain has TRBV6-5 and TRBJ2-5, with D perhaps matching TRBD2 (5 bases). Germline assignment: CDR1 MNHEY and CDR2 SVGAGI. Trimming shortened V by 4 bases and J by 9 bases, and 15 bases separated the two germline ends. The CDR3 runs 13 residues. CDR3: CASSSTLRDAQYF. CDR3 DNA sequence: TGTGCCAGCAGTTCGACTCTGAGGGATGCCCAGTACTTC.

In regard to this clonotype: No conserved phenylalanine or tryptophan is present at the end of the CDR3, so a read error is the likely explanation. The CDR3 region is CASSVRGTPYNEQFL. The CDR3 region has the DNA TGTGCCAGCAGTGTTAGGGGGACCCCCTACAATGAGCAGTTCTTA. The chain couples TRBV11-2 to TRBJ2-1; D is possibly TRBD1 (6 bases). CDR1 and CDR2 from the germline V gene are SGHAT and FQNNGV. Deletions cut 6 bases from V and 2 bases from J, with 14 bases between. This CDR3 contains 15 residues.

V usage is TRBV11-2 and J usage is TRBJ1-5; D remains unclear. CDR1 is SGHAT, CDR2 FQNNGV, per germline. Trimming cost V 11 bases and J 4 bases, with 15 bases left between them. The CDR3 covers 13 residues. CDR3 region: CAGSLYRNQPQHF. The CDR3 nucleotides read TGTGCCGGAAGCCTCTATAGGAATCAGCCCCAGCATTTT. The whole variable domain, remainder taken from reference TRBV11-2 and TRBJ1-5, is EAGVAQSPRYKIIEKRQSVAFWCNPISGHATLYWYQQILGQGPKLLIQFQNNGVVDDSQLPKDRFSAERLKGVDSTLKIQPAKLEDSAVYLCAGSLYRNQPQHFGDGTRLSIL.

This clonotype was counted at least ten times. The genes are TRBV30 and TRBJ1-4; D is uncertain. V was shortened by 0 bases and J by 0 bases, with 8 bases between the two germline ends. This CDR3 has 15 residues. Germline loops: CDR1 GTSNPN, CDR2 SVGIG (reference sequence). In nucleotides, the CDR3 is TGTGCCTGGAGTGTCCTGGGTTCAACTAATGAAAAACTGTTTTTT. Its protein is CAWSVLGSTNEKLFF.

The chain is built from TRBV11-2 and TRBJ2-3; weak D call: TRBD2 (6 bases). Germline CDR1 is SGHAT and CDR2 is FQNNGV. The CDR3 extends over 11 amino acids. With 7 bases removed from V and 11 bases from J, the gap between germline ends came to 13 bases. The CDR3: CASTREDMQYF. CDR3 nucleotides: TGTGCCAGCACTAGGGAGGACATGCAGTATTTT. Using reference TRBV11-2 and TRBJ2-3 for the parts outside the CDR3, the full variable domain is EAGVAQSPRYKIIEKRQSVAFWCNPISGHATLYWYQQILGQGPKLLIQFQNNGVVDDSQLPKDRFSAERLKGVDSTLKIQPAKLEDSAVYLCASTREDMQYFGPGTRLTVL.

As regards this clonotype: Just one base apart from a much larger clone, this may be a read error. The gene calls are TRBV29-1 and TRBJ2-7; D unresolved. Germline V gene sequence: CDR1 SQVTM, CDR2 ANQGSEA. The CDR3 has 13 amino acids. The V gene lost 6 bases and the J gene lost 0 bases, with 12 bases spanning the gap. The CDR3 sequence: CSVKTPCSYEQYF. The CDR3 DNA follows: TGCAGCGTGAAGACACCGTGCTCCTACGAGCAGTACTTC.

The sample holds many counts of this clonotype. The chain joins TRBV4-1 to TRBJ2-4; 7 positions match TRBD2. V trimming: 4 bases; J trimming: 9 bases; junction bases outside the gene matches: 12. The germline V gene encodes CDR1 MGHRA and CDR2 YSYEKL. The CDR3 is made up of 15 amino acids. CDR3: CASSPESGGMGIQYF. The CDR3 DNA sequence: TGCGCCAGCAGCCCCGAATCGGGGGGAATGGGCATTCAGTACTTC.

The chain employs TRBV4-2 and TRBJ1-1; D ambiguous. Per germline, CDR1 LGHNA and CDR2 YNFKEQ. The CDR3 contains 14 residues. The V end was cut by 2 bases, the J end by 5 bases, with 12 bases between. The CDR3 bases are TGTGCCAGCAGCCAAAGGCCCCCTACAACTGAAGCTTTCTTT. Protein sequence: CASSQRPPTTEAFF.

The sample holds one count of this clonotype. V gene TRBV6-5 combines with J gene TRBJ1-1, with 7 bases matching TRBD1. J was trimmed by 6 bases and V by 4 bases; bases with no gene match: 5. The CDR3 contains 13 residues. Germline V gene sequence: CDR1 MNHEY, CDR2 SVGAGI. CDR3 sequence reads: CASSFDRDAEAFF. The CDR3 bases are TGTGCCAGCAGTTTCGACAGGGACGCTGAAGCTTTCTTT.

About this clonotype itself: One end of the junction varies from germline; a read error may be responsible. This sequence joins TRBV4-1 and TRBJ2-7, with TRBD2 as a possible D gene (5 bases). CDR3 length equals 15 residues. Germline V gene data show CDR1 as MGHRA and CDR2 as YSYEKL. CDR3: CANSRDLASTSEQYF. The CDR3 DNA reads as TGCGCCAACAGCCGGGATTTAGCATCCACATCCGAGCAGTACTTC.

Note on this clonotype: Its ends do not fully match the called genes, so a read error is possible. This chain joins TRBV11-2 and TRBJ1-1; TRBD1 matches 7 bases. This CDR3 spans 13 amino acids. Germline CDR1 and CDR2: SGHAT and FQNNGV. The CDR3 spells CANRLQGTAEAIF. In nucleotides, the CDR3 is TGTGCCAACCGATTACAGGGGACCGCTGAAGCTATCTTT.

This clonotype came up a few times. The V and J genes are TRBV6-5 and TRBJ2-1; TRBD2 matches 10 bases. Germline V gene sequence: CDR1 MNHEY, CDR2 SVGAGI. The ends lost 0 bases at V and 4 bases at J; junction bases unmatched: 6. The CDR3 runs 17 residues. The CDR3 loop is CASSYSTSGGVYNEQFF. In DNA, the CDR3 is TGTGCCAGCAGTTACTCGACGAGCGGGGGGGTGTACAATGAGCAGTTCTTC.

Comment on this clonotype: A read error may produce the germline difference seen at one junction end. This chain links TRBV11-2 with TRBJ2-1, with TRBD2 matching 11 bases. This CDR3 has 15 residues. CDR1 is SGHAT, CDR2 FQNNGV, per germline. CDR3 coding DNA: TGTGCCAGCAGCTCGACTAGCGGGGACCACAATGATCAGTTCTTC. It encodes CASSSTSGDHNDQFF.

For this clonotype: A read error may produce the germline difference seen at one junction end. The chain has TRBV6-6 and TRBJ2-1; D might be TRBD1 (6 bases). The CDR3 is 13 amino acids. Germline V gene data show CDR1 as MNHNY and CDR2 as SVGAGI (reference sequence). The CDR3 loop reads CASSYTDSSEQFF. DNA of the CDR3: TGTGCCAGCAGTTACACGGACAGCAGTGAGCAGTTTTTC.

This clonotype was observed a single time. V usage is TRBV11-2 and J usage is TRBJ2-5; D perhaps matches TRBD2 (6 bases). Germline-derived CDR1 and CDR2 are SGHAT and FQNNGV. The CDR3 sequence is 16 residues long. V lost 5 bases to trimming and J lost 7 bases, with 23 bases between them. CDR3 in amino acids: CASSRIAARVGGTQYF. The CDR3 bases are TGTGCCAGCAGCCGAATAGCGGCGAGGGTGGGAGGGACCCAGTACTTC.

This clonotype came up a few times. The chain employs TRBV12-3 or TRBV12-4 and TRBJ1-2; D call uncertain. V shed 8 bases and J shed 4 bases, with 20 bases lying between them. This CDR3 has 15 residues. The CDR3 spells CASAFWGDGSYGYTF. The DNA of the CDR3 is TGTGCCAGCGCGTTCTGGGGAGACGGAAGCTATGGCTACACCTTC.

The V call is TRBV4-1, the J call TRBJ2-1; 15 nucleotides agree with TRBD2. Per germline, CDR1 MGHRA and CDR2 YSYEKL. V trimming: 5 bases; J trimming: 0 bases; junction bases outside the gene matches: 5. This CDR3 comprises 18 residues. The chain's CDR3 is CASSSGLAGGSSYNEQFF. In nucleotides, the CDR3 is TGCGCCAGCAGCTCGGGACTAGCGGGAGGTAGCTCCTACAATGAGCAGTTCTTC.

On this clonotype itself: The junction departs from germline at one end; a sequencing error may be responsible. V is TRBV5-1 and J is TRBJ2-7; 8 positions match TRBD1. CDR1 and CDR2 (germline): SGHRS, YFSETQ. The CDR3 loop spans 15 amino acids. The CDR3 loop reads CASSLQGAGLYEQYF. The CDR3 DNA follows: TGCGCCAGCAGCTTGCAGGGGGCCGGGCTGTACGAACAGTACTTC.